Each of the 32 T cell receptor beta chains below was sequenced from the same sample in a study of blood T cell repertoires in COVID-19. Profiling relied on immunoSEQ multiplex PCR, and the TCRdb table lists in-frame clones only, not all of them. In the table there are about 210,000 clones, roughly 85% of which are singletons. Sequenced input: peripheral blood. The receptors shown here come from a woman in her seventies with COVID-19, enrolled during active disease.

There are a few counts of this clone. The chain employs TRBV10-3 and TRBJ2-3; a weak D match, TRBD2 (7 bases). The CDR3 runs to 14 residues. Trimming left V 4 bases short and J 1 base short, with 9 bases between. The germline gives CDR1 ENHRY, CDR2 SYGVKD. Here the CDR3 reads CAISGGGGTDTQYF. CDR3 DNA sequence: TGTGCCATCAGTGGCGGGGGCGGCACAGATACGCAGTATTTT.

CDR3 sequence reads: CASGRGDSMNTEAFF. CDR3 bases: TGTGCTAGTGGGCGAGGGGACAGCATGAACACTGAAGCTTTCTTT. The rearrangement links TRBV12-5 to TRBJ1-1; TRBD1 matches 7 bases. J was trimmed by 0 bases and V by 6 bases; bases with no gene match: 7. The CDR3 runs to 15 residues. The germline V gene has CDR1 LGHNT and CDR2 FRNRAP.

The rearrangement uses TRBV3-1 (or the pseudogene TRBV3-2) and TRBJ2-2; D is possibly TRBD2 (7 bases). V dropped 0 bases and J dropped 0 bases, with 17 bases sitting between them. Germline CDR1 and CDR2: LGHDT and YNNKEL (reference sequence). This CDR3 contains 19 residues. CDR3 loop: CASSQDAGASSANTGELFF. As DNA, the CDR3 is TGTGCCAGCAGCCAAGACGCGGGGGCTAGCAGCGCGAACACCGGGGAGCTGTTTTTT.

The chain couples TRBV7-2 to TRBJ1-1, with D tentatively TRBD1 (6 bases). The V and J ends lost 5 bases and 2 bases respectively, with 12 bases between them. The length of the CDR3 is 14 residues. CDR1 is SGHTA, CDR2 FQGNSA, per germline. CDR3 sequence: CASSSTGRNTEAFF. In nucleotides, the CDR3 is TGTGCCAGCAGCAGTACAGGGCGTAACACTGAAGCTTTCTTT.

This chain connects TRBV6-5 to TRBJ2-1, with 7 positions matching TRBD2. V dropped 5 bases and J dropped 7; count of bases not matched to a gene: 11. CDR3 size: 15 residues. Germline values: CDR1 MNHEY, CDR2 SVGAGI. The CDR3, as DNA: TGTGCCAGCAGTACGCAGGGAGGGTCGATGAATGAGCAGTTCTTC. It is translated as CASSTQGGSMNEQFF.

The genes are TRBV19 and TRBJ1-4, with D possibly matching TRBD1 (5 bases). The CDR3 runs 15 residues. Looked up from germline, CDR1 is LNHDA and CDR2 is SQIVND (reference sequence). V shed 3 bases and J shed 5 bases, with 13 bases lying between them. This CDR3 is CASSILPEGNEKLFF. Written as DNA, the CDR3 is TGTGCCAGTAGTATCCTCCCGGAGGGGAATGAAAAACTGTTTTTT.

This sequence joins TRBV6-2 or TRBV6-3 and TRBJ1-2, with D hard to call. V was clipped by 4 bases and J by 5 bases, with 8 bases between them. Germline V CDR1 and CDR2: MNHEY, SVGEGT. This CDR3 contains 12 residues. CDR3 region: CASSFMRYGYTF. The CDR3 DNA reads TGTGCCAGCAGTTTTATGCGATATGGCTACACCTTC.

The chain joins TRBV4-3 to TRBJ2-7, with 7 bases aligning to TRBD1. CDR1 is LGHNA, CDR2 YSLEER, per germline. The CDR3 spans 14 residues. J gave up 7 bases and V 4 bases, and 10 bases lay outside the gene matches. DNA for the CDR3: TGCGCCAGCAGCCTAATTACAGGGGAGCCGGAGCAGTACTTC. Amino acids: CASSLITGEPEQYF.

The chain combines TRBV19 with TRBJ1-1; TRBD1 matches 10 bases. Unmatched junction bases numbered 7, after V lost 6 bases and J lost 0 bases. Germline lookup yields CDR1 LNHDA and CDR2 SQIVND (reference sequence). CDR3 length: 16 amino acids. CDR3 protein: CASRLDRGRMNTEAFF. CDR3 DNA sequence: TGTGCCAGTAGACTTGACAGGGGGCGGATGAACACTGAAGCTTTCTTT.

In its sample, this clone is medium-sized. The chain joins TRBV5-1 to TRBJ2-7, with 7 bases fitting TRBD1. V lost 7 bases and J lost 2; bases outside the gene matches: 15. This CDR3 has 16 residues. The germline CDR1 and CDR2 sequences are SGHRS and YFSETQ. The CDR3 protein is CASYTRARGSPYEQYF. For the CDR3, the DNA is TGCGCCAGCTACACGAGAGCCAGGGGGTCCCCCTACGAGCAGTACTTC.

V is TRBV5-1 and J is TRBJ2-1, with a possible D match to TRBD2 (6 bases). CDR3 length: 15 amino acids. V dropped 0 bases and J dropped 0 bases, with 7 bases sitting between them. The germline gives CDR1 SGHRS, CDR2 YFSETQ. CDR3 residues: CASSLVRGSYNEQFF. The CDR3, as DNA: TGCGCCAGCAGCTTGGTGCGGGGCTCCTACAATGAGCAGTTCTTC.

The CDR3 reads CASSPREGGSYEQYF. The CDR3 coding sequence is TGTGCCAGCAGCCCTCGGGAGGGCGGGAGCTACGAGCAGTACTTC. V and J are TRBV9 and TRBJ2-7; 8 bases map to TRBD2. This CDR3 has 15 amino acids. J gave up 3 bases and V 4 bases, and 9 bases lay outside the gene matches. Germline-derived CDR1 and CDR2 are SGDLS and YYNGEE.

This clone was recorded only once. The rearrangement joins TRBV24-1 to TRBJ2-1, with D perhaps TRBD1 (6 bases). Trimming removed 6 bases at V and 9 bases at J, with 11 bases between. The CDR3 length is 12 residues. CDR1 KGHDR and CDR2 SFDVKD come from the germline V gene. Written as DNA, the CDR3 is TGTGCCACCAGTAGGGGGTTTGGTGAGCAGTTCTTC. Translating it yields CATSRGFGEQFF.

This clone has a count of ten or more. This chain links TRBV27 with TRBJ1-2; 12 bases agree with TRBD1. The CDR3 extends over 15 amino acids. Germline V gene lookup returns CDR1 MNHEY and CDR2 SMNVEV (reference sequence). The V and J ends lost 3 bases and 7 bases, in that order; junction bases with no gene match: 6. CDR3 residues: CASSFRDRGRTGYTF. The CDR3 DNA sequence: TGTGCCAGCAGTTTCAGGGACAGGGGGCGGACTGGCTACACCTTC.

The chain combines TRBV7-2 with TRBJ1-1; D is unclear. There are 13 residues in the CDR3. Germline CDR1 and CDR2: SGHTA and FQGNSA. V lost 5 bases and J 7 bases, leaving 14 bases between the germline ends. The CDR3 DNA sequence: TGTGCCAGCAGCCGGGAGGTATGGGGTGAAGCTTTCTTT. Translation: CASSREVWGEAFF.

The V gene is TRBV5-6, the J gene TRBJ2-1, with D tentatively TRBD2 (5 bases). The CDR3 runs 16 residues. Germline CDR1 reads SGHDT; CDR2 reads YYEEEE. V lost 0 bases and J 6 bases, leaving 16 bases between the germline ends. CDR3 DNA sequence: TGTGCCAGCAGCTTGGTTAGCCCTAGCTTCATCAATGAGCAGTTCTTC. Amino acid sequence: CASSLVSPSFINEQFF.

The chain recombines TRBV4-2 with TRBJ1-5; D remains unclear. Per the germline V gene, CDR1 is LGHNA and CDR2 is YNFKEQ. Trimming left V 0 bases short and J 7 bases short, with 13 bases between. CDR3 size: 15 residues. The CDR3 here is CASSQDSSGEQPQHF. Here the CDR3 DNA reads TGTGCCAGCAGCCAAGACTCTTCGGGAGAACAGCCCCAGCATTTT.

The CDR3 DNA is TGCGCCAGCAGCCCTAGCGATAACACCGGGGAGCTGTTTTTT. Its translation is CASSPSDNTGELFF. The chain uses TRBV4-3 and TRBJ2-2, with D tentatively TRBD2 (6 bases). The CDR3 is 14 residues long. Trimming removed 4 bases at V and 2 bases at J, with 8 bases between. CDR1 and CDR2 from the germline V gene are LGHNA and YSLEER.

The chain recombines TRBV27 with TRBJ1-1, with D maybe TRBD1 (5 bases). This CDR3 has 16 residues. V lost 3 bases and J lost 2, with 16 bases in between. Germline CDR1 and CDR2: MNHEY and SMNVEV (reference sequence). CDR3: CASSLWGTNPNTEAFF. Written as DNA, the CDR3 is TGTGCCAGCAGTTTGTGGGGCACTAACCCTAACACTGAAGCTTTCTTT.

The chain is built from TRBV7-9 and TRBJ2-7, with TRBD2 as a possible D gene (6 bases). The germline V and J ends were trimmed by 5 bases and 3 bases, with 26 bases remaining between them. This CDR3 region has 18 residues. Germline V gene data show CDR1 as SEHNR and CDR2 as FQNEAQ (reference sequence). As DNA, the CDR3 is TGTGCCAGCAGCCTGACCTTGGGAGGAATCGCCTTGGGCTACGAGCAGTACTTC. The encoded protein is CASSLTLGGIALGYEQYF.

The CDR3, as DNA: TGTGCCAGTAGTATAGATCAGGCCTACTACAATGAGCAGTTCTTC. Amino acid sequence: CASSIDQAYYNEQFF. This chain joins TRBV19 and TRBJ2-1; D call uncertain. The V gene lost 0 bases and the J gene lost 3 bases, with 9 bases spanning the gap. The CDR3 contains 15 residues. Germline V gene lookup returns CDR1 LNHDA and CDR2 SQIVND (reference sequence).

The chain recombines TRBV5-1 with TRBJ2-3; 9 bases match TRBD1. The V and J ends lost 4 bases and 4 bases, in that order; junction bases with no gene match: 10. The V gene's germline CDR1 is SGHRS and CDR2 YFSETQ. The CDR3 extends over 16 amino acids. CDR3 nucleotides: TGCGCCAGCAGCGTGCAACAGGGGGCTCTCGCAGATACGCAGTATTTT. This codes for CASSVQQGALADTQYF.

The V and J genes are TRBV30 and TRBJ2-2, with 14 bases that match TRBD2. CDR1 and CDR2 from the germline V gene are GTSNPN and SVGIG (reference sequence). The CDR3 loop spans 16 amino acids. Here the CDR3 DNA reads TGTGCGCTACCGGGACTAGCGGGAGCTAGCACCGGGGAGCTGTTTTTT. This codes for CALPGLAGASTGELFF.

The chain carries TRBV6-5 and TRBJ2-2, with 9 bases matching TRBD1. The V gene end was trimmed by 6 bases and the J gene end by 3 bases; junction bases not matched to a gene: 2. There are 14 residues in the CDR3. CDR1 and CDR2 (germline): MNHEY, SVGAGI. This CDR3 is CASSTGGDTGELFF. CDR3 DNA sequence: TGTGCCAGCAGCACAGGGGGCGACACCGGGGAGCTGTTTTTT.

V and J are TRBV7-3 and TRBJ2-5, with D perhaps TRBD2 (6 bases). The germline V gene encodes CDR1 SGHTA and CDR2 FQGTGA. The CDR3 has 13 residues. V was cut by 6 bases and J by 4 bases, with 12 bases left in between. Here the CDR3 reads CASRKGLGETQYF. In DNA, the CDR3 is TGTGCCAGCAGGAAGGGACTTGGAGAGACCCAGTACTTC.

V and J are TRBV6-5 and TRBJ2-6, with D possibly matching TRBD2 (7 bases). The V and J ends lost 6 bases and 4 bases respectively, with 13 bases between them. The CDR3 consists of 15 residues. Germline loops: CDR1 MNHEY, CDR2 SVGAGI. The DNA for the CDR3 is TGTGCCAGCAGCCGAGGGGGGGCAGGGGCCAACGTCCTGACTTTC. Protein: CASSRGGAGANVLTF.

The CDR3 DNA reads as TGTGCCAGCACTCCCAATAGGGGTACTAACTATGGCTACACCTTC. It translates to CASTPNRGTNYGYTF. V usage is TRBV6-5 and J usage is TRBJ1-2; weak D call: TRBD1 (5 bases). The CDR3 has 15 amino acids. The V end lost 7 bases, the J end lost 0 bases, and 15 bases lay between the germline ends. Germline CDR1 is MNHEY and CDR2 is SVGAGI.

With respect to this clone: The junction differs from germline at one of its ends, possibly a read error. The chain joins TRBV7-2 to TRBJ1-2, with D maybe TRBD1 (6 bases). The CDR3 loop spans 13 amino acids. Germline V gene data show CDR1 as SGHTA and CDR2 as FQGNSA. The CDR3 spells CASSLNPRQAVDF. The DNA for the CDR3 is TGTGCCAGCAGCTTAAACCCTCGACAGGCTGTGGACTTC. The full variable domain, with the rest looked up from reference TRBV7-2 and TRBJ1-2, is GAGVSQSPSNKVTEKGKDVELRCDPISGHTALYWYRQSLGQGLEFLIYFQGNSAPDKSGLPSDRFSAERTGGSVSTLTIQRTQQEDSAVYLCASSLNPRQAVDFGSGTRLTVV.

V usage is TRBV7-9 and J usage is TRBJ1-1; tentative D call: TRBD1 (6 bases). This CDR3 has 16 residues. V lost 1 base and J lost 10, with 22 bases in between. Germline CDR1 is SEHNR and CDR2 is FQNEAQ (reference sequence). CDR3 in amino acids: CASSLGTWGAPGGAFF. DNA for the CDR3: TGTGCCAGCAGCTTAGGCACCTGGGGGGCCCCGGGAGGAGCTTTCTTT.

V gene TRBV7-2 combines with J gene TRBJ2-3; 9 bases line up with TRBD2. The V and J ends lost 5 bases and 7 bases, in that order; junction bases with no gene match: 16. The CDR3 covers 17 residues. Per the germline V gene, CDR1 is SGHTA and CDR2 is FQGNSA. CDR3 residues: CASSPQVGGRAANTQYF. The CDR3 DNA reads as TGTGCCAGCAGCCCCCAGGTGGGCGGGAGGGCCGCCAATACGCAGTATTTT. Full variable domain (missing parts from reference TRBV7-2 and TRBJ2-3): GAGVSQSPSNKVTEKGKDVELRCDPISGHTALYWYRQSLGQGLEFLIYFQGNSAPDKSGLPSDRFSAERTGGSVSTLTIQRTQQEDSAVYLCASSPQVGGRAANTQYFGPGTRLTVL.

The V gene is TRBV27, the J gene TRBJ2-3; the match to TRBD2 covers 10 bases. The CDR3 spans 17 residues. V trimming: 6 bases; J trimming: 6 bases; junction bases outside the gene matches: 15. Germline V gene lookup returns CDR1 MNHEY and CDR2 SMNVEV (reference sequence). Written as DNA, the CDR3 is TGTGCCAGCAGCTCCCTTCTAGCGGGAGCAGTTCCGGATACGCAGTATTTT. This encodes CASSSLLAGAVPDTQYF.

The V and J genes are TRBV4-2 and TRBJ1-3; 11 positions match TRBD1. Germline-derived CDR1 and CDR2 are LGHNA and YNFKEQ. The length of the CDR3 is 15 residues. Trimming cost V 4 bases and J 2 bases; bases outside gene matches: 1. The DNA for the CDR3 is TGTGCCAGCAGCCCGGACAGGGGGCCTGGAAACACCATATATTTT. It yields the protein CASSPDRGPGNTIYF.